This entry lists 18 T cell receptor beta chains sequenced from one sample in a study of T cells in Graves' hyperthyroidism and ophthalmopathy. RNA transcripts served as the template for amplifying TCR beta CDR3 regions. The HTBI set primed first-round TCR CDR3 RT-PCR. From the multiplex PCR reads, TCRdb called clonotypes with MiXCR, one entry per CDR3 protein. The table has about 530,000 distinct CDR3 sequences, roughly a sixth seen once. Sequencing was done on a sample of blood. Every receptor here comes from a woman between 18 and 29 years old with Graves' ophthalmopathy.

This clonotype was detected only a few times. The genes are TRBV19 and TRBJ1-2, with D uncertain. Germline V lookup: CDR1 LNHDA, CDR2 SQIVND (reference sequence). This CDR3 spans 14 amino acids. The V gene lost 5 bases and the J gene lost 0 bases, with 10 bases spanning the gap. The CDR3 DNA is TGTGCCAGTAGTCGACATTCAGCTAACTATGGCTACACCTTC. This codes for CASSRHSANYGYTF.

This clonotype was recorded at least ten times. The J gene is TRBJ2-3, the V gene TRBV7-2, with unresolved D. The CDR3 sequence is 14 residues long. Trimming stripped 4 bases from V and 2 bases from J, with 10 bases between. Germline CDR1 and CDR2: SGHTA and FQGNSA. For the CDR3, the DNA is TGTGCCAGCAGCTCCGGATACATCACAGATACGCAGTATTTT. Translation: CASSSGYITDTQYF.

This clonotype appeared many times. The V call is TRBV7-9, the J call TRBJ1-5; D is undetermined. Germline V gene lookup returns CDR1 SEHNR and CDR2 FQNEAQ (reference sequence). The CDR3 sequence is 12 residues long. Trimming removed 4 bases from V and 7 bases from J, with 8 bases in between. CDR3 region: CASSYPGQPQHF. DNA of the CDR3: TGTGCCAGCAGCTACCCGGGGCAGCCCCAGCATTTT.

This clonotype was found many times. The rearrangement links TRBV20-1 to TRBJ2-7, with TRBD1 as a possible D gene (5 bases). The CDR3 extends over 13 amino acids. Germline loops: CDR1 DFQATT, CDR2 SNEGSKA (reference sequence). V was cut by 3 bases and J by 0 bases, with 9 bases left in between. The CDR3 protein is CSARDKRSYEQYF. For the CDR3, the DNA is TGCAGTGCTAGGGACAAACGCTCCTACGAGCAGTACTTC.

Ten or more counts support this clonotype. The chain employs TRBV10-3 and TRBJ2-7, with D perhaps given as TRBD1 or TRBD2 (5 bases each). CDR3 length: 14 amino acids. V dropped 6 bases and J dropped 2 bases, with 14 bases sitting between them. Germline CDR1 ENHRY, CDR2 SYGVKD. DNA for the CDR3: TGTGCCATCAGGGGGGAAGACGGTACCTACGAGCAGTACTTC. Amino acid sequence: CAIRGEDGTYEQYF.

This clonotype has at least ten counts. The chain carries TRBV6-1 and TRBJ2-7, with 8 positions matching TRBD2. Trimming removed 0 bases from V and 0 bases from J; junction bases left unmatched: 1. Germline V gives CDR1 MNHNS, CDR2 SASEGT. CDR3 length: 15 amino acids. This CDR3 is CASSEASGSSYEQYF. Here the CDR3 DNA reads TGTGCCAGCAGTGAAGCGAGCGGGAGCTCCTACGAGCAGTACTTC.

This clonotype has at least ten counts. This chain uses TRBV7-9 with TRBJ2-1, with no clear D. The CDR3 totals 15 residues. Germline-derived CDR1 and CDR2 are SEHNR and FQNEAQ (reference sequence). V was pared by 3 bases and J by 6 bases, with 15 bases between. The CDR3 sequence is CASSFGTTEFNEQFF. The CDR3 nucleotides are TGTGCCAGCAGCTTCGGAACTACCGAATTCAATGAGCAGTTCTTC.

The rearrangement links TRBV7-9 to TRBJ1-2; 9 bases align to TRBD1. Germline CDR1 reads SEHNR; CDR2 reads FQNEAQ (reference sequence). V trimming: 5 bases; J trimming: 2 bases; junction bases outside the gene matches: 9. The CDR3 is 16 residues long. CDR3 residues: CASSDPGTGTNYGYTF. Written as DNA, the CDR3 is TGTGCCAGCAGCGACCCCGGGACAGGGACAAACTATGGCTACACCTTC.

The chain joins TRBV28 to TRBJ1-1; no clear D. V was clipped by 6 bases and J by 0 bases, with 8 bases between them. The germline gives CDR1 MDHEN, CDR2 SYDVKM. The CDR3 is 13 amino acids. CDR3 DNA: TGTGCCAGCAGACATATGATGAACACTGAAGCTTTCTTT. Encoded protein: CASRHMMNTEAFF.

Only a few counts were recorded for this clonotype. This chain joins TRBV30 and TRBJ1-3; TRBD1 might be the D (5 bases). There are 14 residues in the CDR3. The germline V gene encodes CDR1 GTSNPN and CDR2 SVGIG (reference sequence). V lost 4 bases and J 3 bases, leaving 13 bases between the germline ends. In DNA, the CDR3 is TGTGCCTGGAACTCTATGGGGGTTGGAAACACCATATATTTT. This encodes CAWNSMGVGNTIYF.

This chain uses TRBV7-3 with TRBJ2-1, with TRBD2 matching 13 bases. The trim removed 4 bases at V and 7 bases at J, leaving 10 bases unmatched. Germline V lookup: CDR1 SGHTA, CDR2 FQGTGA. The CDR3 is 17 residues long. CDR3 loop: CASSSTWTSGRVNEQFF. CDR3 nucleotide sequence: TGTGCCAGCAGCTCAACCTGGACTAGCGGGAGAGTAAATGAGCAGTTCTTC. Full variable domain (remainder filled in from reference TRBV7-3 and TRBJ2-1): GAGVSQTPSNKVTEKGKYVELRCDPISGHTALYWYRQSLGQGPEFLIYFQGTGAADDSGLPNDRFFAVRPEGSVSTLKIQRTERGDSAVYLCASSSTWTSGRVNEQFFGPGTRLTVL.

This clonotype was detected a few times. The chain couples TRBV12-3 or TRBV12-4 to TRBJ2-2; D uncertain. The germline V and J ends were trimmed by 6 bases and 5 bases, with 16 bases remaining between them. This CDR3 contains 15 residues. The chain's CDR3 is CASRSTNPGTGELFF. For the CDR3, the DNA is TGTGCCAGCAGGTCGACGAATCCCGGAACCGGGGAGCTGTTTTTT.

This clonotype was detected many times. The chain links TRBV7-9 to TRBJ2-1, with D tentatively TRBD2 (5 bases). Germline V gene data show CDR1 as SEHNR and CDR2 as FQNEAQ (reference sequence). This CDR3 region has 15 residues. V dropped 5 bases and J dropped 6 bases, with 17 bases sitting between them. The DNA for the CDR3 is TGTGCCAGCAGCCTCCCGGTAGGAGGCCTCAATGAGCAGTTCTTC. Protein sequence: CASSLPVGGLNEQFF. Looking up the rest from reference TRBV7-9 and TRBJ2-1 gives the full variable domain: DTGVSQNPRHKITKRGQNVTFRCDPISEHNRLYWYRQTLGQGPEFLTYFQNEAQLEKSRLLSDRFSAERPKGSFSTLEIQRTEQGDSAMYLCASSLPVGGLNEQFFGPGTRLTVL.

The rearrangement links TRBV28 to TRBJ2-3; TRBD2 aligns across 13 bases. Germline lookup yields CDR1 MDHEN and CDR2 SYDVKM. The length of the CDR3 is 19 residues. J gave up 4 bases and V 6 bases, and 16 bases lay outside the gene matches. The CDR3 coding sequence is TGTGCCAGCAGGGGAACTTCCGGGACTAGCGGGAAATTCTCAGATACGCAGTATTTT. This codes for CASRGTSGTSGKFSDTQYF.

This rearrangement joins TRBV6-1 to TRBJ1-1; TRBD1 aligns across 9 bases. The junction had 7 bases not matched to a gene; V was cut back by 6 bases and J by 8 bases. CDR3 length: 13 residues. Germline CDR1 is MNHNS and CDR2 is SASEGT. CDR3 coding DNA: TGTGCCAGCAGGCCACAGGGGGCGCGGGAAGCTTTCTTT. This codes for CASRPQGAREAFF.

This clonotype was picked up many times. The CDR3 reads CASSRQGGGTEAFF. The DNA for the CDR3 is TGTGCCAGCAGCCGCCAGGGTGGAGGCACTGAAGCTTTCTTT. This sequence joins TRBV11-1 and TRBJ1-1, with a tentative D call TRBD1 (5 bases). Per germline, CDR1 SGHAT and CDR2 FQDESV (reference sequence). There are 14 residues in the CDR3. Trimming shortened V by 5 bases and J by 4 bases, and 14 bases separated the two germline ends.

The chain joins TRBV6-1 to TRBJ2-7; D ambiguous. The V end lost 6 bases, the J end lost 2 bases, and 23 bases lay between the germline ends. Germline lookup yields CDR1 MNHNS and CDR2 SASEGT. The CDR3 totals 17 residues. CDR3 DNA: TGTGCCAGCAGACCCGCCGGACGAATGCATAGCCCCTACGAGCAGTACTTC. It translates to CASRPAGRMHSPYEQYF.

The chain couples TRBV5-1 to TRBJ1-4; D gene unclear. The germline V gene encodes CDR1 SGHRS and CDR2 YFSETQ. The V and J ends lost 2 bases and 0 bases respectively, with 5 bases between them. This CDR3 spans 14 amino acids. CDR3 in DNA: TGCGCCAGCAGCTTCGATGCAACTAATGAAAAACTGTTTTTT. It codes for CASSFDATNEKLFF.